This T cell receptor beta chain was sequenced for a study of blood T cell repertoires in COVID-19 (dated by TCRdb to the early 2020s). Regarding the study in general: Collaborator samples came from the United States, Italy and Spain and covered acute and convalescent phases of COVID-19. The prospective study material was composed of cDNA or gDNA derived from T cells, B-cell-depleted T cells, or PBMCs. Deeply sampled blood TCRbeta repertoires from subjects exposed to, actively infected with, or recovered from COVID-19 were included in the dataset. The repertoires were released in a freely available public database intended as a resource for research on the immune response to SARS-CoV-2. Samples came from the ongoing ImmuneRACE study (first 160 participants) plus 1,254 subjects from 6 global collaborators. Sample metadata almost always included a de-identified subject ID, COVID-19 status, age in years and sex. Where available, HLA class I and class II types were obtained from metadata supplied by the sample provider rather than from assay-based typing.

In the prospective study, participants were roughly 18 to 100 years old, resided in about two dozen geographic areas of the United States, and were enrolled through a virtual design. Cohort assignment in the prospective study relied on participant-reported clinical history from a screening survey and a study questionnaire. Recovered participants in ImmuneRACE Cohort 3 were defined by two consecutive negative NP/OP PCR tests, clearance by a healthcare professional, or resolution of symptoms. In the prospective study, whole blood, serum and a nasopharyngeal or oropharyngeal swab were collected from each participant by mobile phlebotomists. Participants in the prospective study had the option to provide additional blood draws and questionnaires over an approximately 2-month period. Before DNA extraction, prospective study blood samples were shipped either frozen or at room temperature. This clone was observed once. No antigen is known for it. Nothing much larger sits one base from this clone, and base qualities are not available.

Points the paper makes about the study in general: Clinical and demographic metadata were provided uncurated, with the amount varying by source and participant.

TCRbeta CDR3 regions were amplified from genomic DNA using the immunoSEQ Assay, a bias-controlled multiplex PCR. On the authors' methods: The number of nucleated cells in each sample was estimated from the amplification of reference gene primers within the assay. To quantify the absolute abundance of each unique TCRbeta CDR3 rearrangement, sequence reads were collapsed and filtered. For each sample, productive Simpson clonality was calculated by taking the square root of Simpson's diversity index across productive rearrangements. TCRdb holds this immuneACCESS table with in-frame rearrangements only. Some clones are missing; in checked studies, unresolved V genes explain under half, and the rest has no known cause. V, J and clone size are those of that table, while D and trimming were read from the DNA. This sample comprises hundreds of thousands of clones, about 89% of them detected only once. Just under 9% of the sample belongs to the ten largest clones.

The sequence was obtained from a man between 35 and 55 years old who had recovered from COVID-19. What was sequenced was PBMCs or T cells enriched from blood (not recorded which).

The CDR3 reads CASSLSVTPSRGAYGYTF. The nucleotide sequence reads as follows: TGTGCCAGCAGTTTATCGGTTACCCCAAGCAGGGGGGCATATGGCTACACCTTC. The rearrangement combines TRBV27 with TRBJ1-2; TRBD1 aligns with 7 central bases. The germline V gene (reference sequence) sets CDR1 to MNHEY and CDR2 to SMNVEV. Reading from cysteine to phenylalanine, the CDR3 counts 18 amino acids. The only DNA kept is the CDR3, 54 bases in frame from the first base. V and J are trimmed by 0 bases and 5 bases, and the gene matches miss 15 bases of the junction.